These 22 T cell receptor beta chains originate from one sample sequenced in a study of blood T cell repertoires in COVID-19. Profiling relied on immunoSEQ multiplex PCR, and the TCRdb table lists in-frame clones only, not all of them. The sample lists more than 60,000 clones, approximately 82% occurring once. The specimen was peripheral blood. These receptors were obtained from a man between 60 and 75 years old with acute or convalescent COVID-19.

The chain links TRBV5-5 to TRBJ2-5, with D possibly matching TRBD2 (6 bases). The CDR3 totals 12 residues. Trimming removed 7 bases at V and 7 bases at J, with 14 bases between. CDR1 is SGHKS, CDR2 YYEKEE, per germline (reference sequence). DNA for the CDR3: TGTGCCAGCTCAACTAGCCGGGGGACCCAGTACTTC. It yields the protein CASSTSRGTQYF.

The rearrangement links TRBV27 to TRBJ1-1; 7 positions agree with TRBD1. The ends lost 4 bases at V and 6 bases at J; junction bases unmatched: 14. The CDR3 has 16 residues. Germline V gives CDR1 MNHEY, CDR2 SMNVEV (reference sequence). This CDR3 reads CASSSASPTGRAEAFF. CDR3 DNA sequence: TGTGCCAGCAGTTCCGCCTCCCCGACAGGGCGCGCTGAAGCTTTCTTT.

The chain carries TRBV6-5 and TRBJ1-5; TRBD1 agrees at 8 bases. CDR3 length: 14 residues. With V trimmed by 6 bases and J by 7 bases, 8 bases remained unmatched. CDR1 and CDR2 from the germline V gene are MNHEY and SVGAGI. This CDR3 reads CASSADRAEQPQHF. The CDR3 DNA follows: TGTGCCAGCAGCGCGGACAGGGCGGAGCAGCCCCAGCATTTT.

The gene calls are TRBV5-1 and TRBJ2-1; possible D gene TRBD1, 6 bases. The length of the CDR3 is 12 residues. Germline V gene lookup returns CDR1 SGHRS and CDR2 YFSETQ. Trimming removed 4 bases from V and 8 bases from J, with 10 bases in between. CDR3 amino acids: CASSPQGYEQFF. CDR3 DNA: TGCGCCAGCAGCCCACAGGGTTATGAGCAGTTCTTC.

In its sample, this clone was seen once. The rearrangement joins TRBV5-1 to TRBJ1-4; D gene uncertain. This CDR3 is 14 amino acids long. Germline V gene data show CDR1 as SGHRS and CDR2 as YFSETQ. Trimming removed 2 bases from V and 8 bases from J, with 13 bases in between. In nucleotides, the CDR3 is TGCGCCAGCAGCTTAGCGCCCGCGACGGAAAAACTGTTTTTT. The encoded protein is CASSLAPATEKLFF.

This sequence joins TRBV29-1 and TRBJ1-1, with TRBD1 matching over 8 bases. The J segment lost 3 bases and the V segment lost 6 bases, leaving 3 bases of the junction unmatched. The CDR3 covers 12 residues. CDR1 is SQVTM, CDR2 ANQGSEA, per germline. CDR3 residues: CSVGRGHTEAFF. The CDR3 DNA sequence: TGCAGCGTGGGCAGGGGGCACACTGAAGCTTTCTTT.

CDR3 sequence reads: CASSSGTGGNTGELFF. CDR3 nucleotide sequence: TGTGCCAGCAGCTCCGGGACAGGGGGGAACACCGGGGAGCTGTTTTTT. The V call is TRBV6-2 or TRBV6-3, the J call TRBJ2-2, with TRBD1 matching over 11 bases. Germline CDR1 is MNHEY and CDR2 is SVGEGT. V lost 6 bases to trimming and J lost 1 base; unmatched junction nucleotides: 4. This CDR3 comprises 16 residues.

This chain uses TRBV9 with TRBJ2-7; perhaps TRBD2 as D (5 bases). CDR3 length: 15 residues. V shed 0 bases and J shed 4 bases, with 14 bases lying between them. Germline values: CDR1 SGDLS, CDR2 YYNGEE. CDR3 nucleotides: TGTGCCAGCAGCGTAGCCCCGAGTGGCGGGTACGAGCAGTACTTC. Encoded protein: CASSVAPSGGYEQYF.

This chain uses TRBV6-4 with TRBJ1-5, with 9 bases matching TRBD1. V was clipped by 5 bases and J by 9 bases; unmatched bases: 5. Germline V gene lookup returns CDR1 MRHNA and CDR2 SNTAGT. The CDR3 length is 13 residues. Here the CDR3 DNA reads TGTGCCAGCAGTTCGACGGGACAGGGGCCCCAGCATTTT. Amino acids: CASSSTGQGPQHF.

This chain uses TRBV28 with TRBJ2-1; 8 bases agree with TRBD2. The CDR3 runs 15 residues. After removal of 5 bases from V and 6 bases from J, the junction contained 9 bases not matched to a gene. The germline V gene encodes CDR1 MDHEN and CDR2 SYDVKM. In nucleotides, the CDR3 is TGTGCCAGCAGTCCAAGCGGGAGCCTCCCCAATGAGCAGTTCTTC. Its translation: CASSPSGSLPNEQFF.

The chain joins TRBV7-2 to TRBJ2-3; perhaps TRBD1 as D (5 bases). This CDR3 region has 14 residues. CDR1 is SGHTA and CDR2 is FQGNSA in the germline V gene. V lost 5 bases, J lost 1 base, and 10 bases lay in between. The CDR3 DNA reads TGTGCCAGCAGCCCAGGACAACGCACAGATACGCAGTATTTT. Residues: CASSPGQRTDTQYF.

The gene calls are TRBV19 and TRBJ2-2; 8 positions agree with TRBD1. In germline, CDR1 is LNHDA, CDR2 SQIVND (reference sequence). With 4 bases clipped from V and 4 bases from J, the junction kept 5 bases outside the gene matches. The CDR3 runs to 15 residues. The CDR3 DNA reads as TGTGCCAGTAGTACAGGGGGCAAAATCACCGGGGAGCTGTTTTTT. It specifies CASSTGGKITGELFF.

This chain joins TRBV6-5 and TRBJ1-2; 11 bases map to TRBD1. CDR1 is MNHEY, CDR2 SVGAGI, per germline. The CDR3 consists of 13 residues. With 6 bases clipped from V and 7 bases from J, the junction kept 4 bases outside the gene matches. CDR3 sequence (DNA): TGTGCCAGCAGGGACAGGGGGCTTCTTGGCTACACCTTC. Protein: CASRDRGLLGYTF.

The V call is TRBV6-2 or TRBV6-3, the J call TRBJ1-1; D unclear. V lost 6 bases and J lost 4, with 15 bases in between. The germline V gene encodes CDR1 MNHEY and CDR2 SVGEGT. The CDR3 runs 14 residues. The CDR3 is CASSLGGSRTEAFF. CDR3 sequence (DNA): TGTGCCAGCAGCCTAGGCGGGTCCCGCACTGAAGCTTTCTTT.

The sample holds one count of this clone. This rearrangement joins TRBV7-2 to TRBJ2-3; D remains unclear. CDR3 length equals 12 residues. Per the germline V gene, CDR1 is SGHTA and CDR2 is FQGNSA. V was shortened by 4 bases and J by 3 bases, with 5 bases between the two germline ends. The CDR3 DNA reads TGTGCCAGCAGCTCTTTTACAGATACGCAGTATTTT. Its translation is CASSSFTDTQYF. Full variable domain (remainder filled in from reference TRBV7-2 and TRBJ2-3): GAGVSQSPSNKVTEKGKDVELRCDPISGHTALYWYRQSLGQGLEFLIYFQGNSAPDKSGLPSDRFSAERTGGSVSTLTIQRTQQEDSAVYLCASSSFTDTQYFGPGTRLTVL.

The CDR3 is CASSLSSGRASGANVLTF. The CDR3 nucleotides are TGTGCCAGCAGTTTATCTAGCGGGAGGGCCTCTGGGGCCAACGTCCTGACTTTC. The chain combines TRBV28 with TRBJ2-6; 12 bases align to TRBD2. Germline values: CDR1 MDHEN, CDR2 SYDVKM. CDR3 size: 18 residues. Trimming removed 1 base from V and 0 bases from J; junction bases left unmatched: 1.

This clone has a handful of counts. The chain carries TRBV15 and TRBJ2-5; TRBD2 might be the D (5 bases). This CDR3 is built from 14 residues. Germline V gene data show CDR1 as LNHNV and CDR2 as YYDKDF (reference sequence). V was clipped by 2 bases and J by 5 bases, with 12 bases between them. As DNA, the CDR3 is TGTGCCACCAGCAGATCCCTGGGAGAGGAGACCCAGTACTTC. Protein product: CATSRSLGEETQYF.

The V call is TRBV7-2, the J call TRBJ2-7, with a tentative D call TRBD2 (6 bases). Per germline, CDR1 SGHTA and CDR2 FQGNSA. CDR3 length: 17 amino acids. Deletions cut 3 bases from V and 5 bases from J, with 23 bases between. CDR3 protein: CASSFLPSGSVRNEQYF. CDR3 nucleotides: TGTGCCAGCAGCTTCCTACCCAGCGGGTCCGTGAGGAACGAGCAGTACTTC.

V is TRBV10-3 and J is TRBJ1-5; D unclear. The germline CDR1 and CDR2 sequences are ENHRY and SYGVKD. The CDR3 consists of 15 residues. Trimming cost V 0 bases and J 7 bases, with 13 bases left between them. CDR3 nucleotide sequence: TGTGCCATCAGTGAGTCATTAGGGAGAGGGCAGCCCCAGCATTTT. Its translation: CAISESLGRGQPQHF.

The CDR3 is CASGLVPLAGVQETQYF. Written as DNA, the CDR3 is TGTGCTAGTGGTTTGGTACCCCTAGCGGGGGTACAAGAGACCCAGTACTTC. This rearrangement joins TRBV12-5 to TRBJ2-5, with 10 bases that match TRBD2. The J segment lost 2 bases and the V segment lost 0 bases, leaving 6 bases of the junction unmatched. Germline lookup yields CDR1 LGHNT and CDR2 FRNRAP. This CDR3 contains 17 residues.

The CDR3 is CASSYMRGYTF. The CDR3 DNA reads TGTGCCAGCAGTTATATGAGAGGCTACACCTTC. The rearrangement joins TRBV28 to TRBJ1-2; D call uncertain. The length of the CDR3 is 11 residues. In germline, CDR1 is MDHEN, CDR2 SYDVKM. V was clipped by 4 bases and J by 8 bases, with 8 bases between them.

The chain links TRBV5-4 to TRBJ2-3; D not certain. V gave up 3 bases and J gave up 6 bases, with 23 bases separating them. This CDR3 has 17 amino acids. Germline CDR1 and CDR2: SGHNT and YYREEE (reference sequence). The CDR3 DNA is TGTGCCAGCAGCTCACAACTCCTCGGCCTGACTGGCGATACGCAGTATTTT. Translating it yields CASSSQLLGLTGDTQYF.